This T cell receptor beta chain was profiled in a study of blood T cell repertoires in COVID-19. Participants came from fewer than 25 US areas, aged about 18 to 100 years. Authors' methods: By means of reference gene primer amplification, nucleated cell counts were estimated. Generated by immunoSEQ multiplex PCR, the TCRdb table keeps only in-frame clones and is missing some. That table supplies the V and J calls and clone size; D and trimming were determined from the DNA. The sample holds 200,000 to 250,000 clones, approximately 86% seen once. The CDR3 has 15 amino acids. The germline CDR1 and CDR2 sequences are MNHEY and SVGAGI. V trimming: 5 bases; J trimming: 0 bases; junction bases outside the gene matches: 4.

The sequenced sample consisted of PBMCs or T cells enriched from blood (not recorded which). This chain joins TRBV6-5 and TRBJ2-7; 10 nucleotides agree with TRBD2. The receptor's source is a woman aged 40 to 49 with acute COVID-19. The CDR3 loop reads CASSTPSGSSYEQYF. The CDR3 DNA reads TGTGCCAGCAGTACCCCTAGCGGGAGCTCCTACGAGCAGTACTTC.